The rows below give T cell receptor beta chains drawn from one sample of a study of siplizumab effects on memory and regulatory T cells. Here immunoSEQ multiplex PCR was the method, and the copy in TCRdb shows in-frame clones only, minus some. The sample lists about 72,000 clones, 75% to 95% occurring once. Sample: CD8+ T cells sorted from blood. These receptors originate from a human donor in good health. Each CDR3 is given with its conserved first and last residue. D genes are given only for firm matches. Part of the rows lack a size; the others show once, few, many or a class for expanded clones.

j_call | clone_size | d_call | v_call | cdr3_aa
TRBJ1-1 | NA | NA | TRBV11-2 | CASSFGSPLNTEAFF
TRBJ1-1 | once | TRBD1 | TRBV2 | CASSELGDRGAMNTEAFF
TRBJ1-5 | NA | TRBD1 | TRBV6-4 | CASSEGQGGQPQHF
TRBJ2-3 | NA | NA | TRBV27 | CASSFRSGGDADTQYF
TRBJ2-7 | NA | NA | TRBV18 | CASSPPQSYEQYF
TRBJ2-4 | NA | NA | TRBV11-2 | CASSPETGQNIQYF
TRBJ2-7 | NA | NA | TRBV27 | CASSVLGYEQYF
TRBJ2-3 | NA | TRBD2 | TRBV27 | CASSLGPGTSGIGDTQYF
TRBJ1-3 | NA | NA | TRBV4-1 | CASSQDWGTSGNTIYF
TRBJ2-7 | NA | TRBD1 | TRBV5-5 | CASSYWAGTAYEQYF
TRBJ1-4 | once | NA | TRBV11-2 | CASSLLFAGGPKELFF
TRBJ2-2 | NA | NA | TRBV27 | CASSFWRGLAGELFF
TRBJ2-5 | NA | NA | TRBV4-1 | CASSQDQEGLKIKAQYF
TRBJ2-2 | NA | NA | TRBV7-9 | CASSPYAGGPGTGELFF
TRBJ2-5 | NA | TRBD2 | TRBV5-1 | CASSSGGAETQYF
TRBJ2-1 | NA | TRBD2 | TRBV27 | CASSPPPSGRGNEQFF
TRBJ2-1 | NA | NA | TRBV11-3 | CASSPRPLDNEQFF
TRBJ2-1 | NA | TRBD1 | TRBV2 | CARLLLPGQGINEQFF
TRBJ2-7 | NA | NA | TRBV30 | CAWSFEGGSYEQYF
TRBJ2-2 | NA | NA | TRBV14 | CASSRGADTGELFF
TRBJ1-1 | few | TRBD1 | TRBV5-1 | CASSPLTGRNTEAFF
TRBJ2-7 | NA | NA | TRBV5-6 | CASGENYEQYF
TRBJ2-7 | NA | NA | TRBV19 | CASSSLAHPAYEQYF
TRBJ2-2 | NA | NA | TRBV4-1 | CASSQESGTTGELFF
TRBJ2-7 | NA | TRBD1 | TRBV2 | CASRYPAGGRRYEQYF
TRBJ1-2 | NA | TRBD1 | TRBV19 | CASSLYILGTVDGYTF
TRBJ1-5 | NA | NA | TRBV6-5 | CASSYSDNQPQHF
TRBJ2-7 | NA | TRBD2 | TRBV6-4 | CASRGLAGTYEQYF
TRBJ2-6 | NA | NA | TRBV5-1 | CASSESFSGANVLTF
TRBJ2-7 | NA | NA | TRBV7-9 | CASSPPLGRGSYEQYF
TRBJ1-2 | NA | NA | TRBV9 | CASSEPAGYTF
TRBJ1-2 | NA | NA | TRBV7-6 | CASSPGAPYGYTF
TRBJ2-7 | once | TRBD2 | TRBV9 | CASSVASGGSYEQYF
TRBJ2-1 | NA | TRBD1 | TRBV27 | CASSFWVPEESGTDNEQFF
TRBJ1-3 | NA | NA | TRBV7-6 | CASSLGTSSSGNTIYF
TRBJ1-6 | NA | NA | TRBV6-1 | CASSKMQGEYSPLHF
TRBJ2-7 | NA | TRBD1 | TRBV4-1 | CASSPRDREAGQYF
TRBJ2-2 | NA | NA | TRBV6-5 | CASSWRNTGELFF
TRBJ2-7 | NA | NA | TRBV27 | CASSLYPLGGTGEQYF
TRBJ2-5 | NA | NA | TRBV28 | CASSLRDGKETQYF
TRBJ1-3 | NA | TRBD1 | TRBV6-1 | CASSEPGQPSGNTIYF
TRBJ2-2 | NA | TRBD2 | TRBV19 | CASSALAGVGTGELFF
TRBJ2-5 | NA | NA | TRBV5-6 | CASSLLRGETQYF
TRBJ1-2 | once | NA | TRBV6-5 | CASSPGGGYTF
TRBJ2-2 | NA | TRBD2 | TRBV6-4 | CASSVASGNTGELFF
TRBJ1-5 | NA | TRBD1 | TRBV2 | CASQDDRGNQPQHF
TRBJ2-1 | NA | NA | TRBV5-5 | CASSRPNNEQFF
TRBJ2-7 | once | NA | TRBV4-1 | CASSRLGTSFYEQYF